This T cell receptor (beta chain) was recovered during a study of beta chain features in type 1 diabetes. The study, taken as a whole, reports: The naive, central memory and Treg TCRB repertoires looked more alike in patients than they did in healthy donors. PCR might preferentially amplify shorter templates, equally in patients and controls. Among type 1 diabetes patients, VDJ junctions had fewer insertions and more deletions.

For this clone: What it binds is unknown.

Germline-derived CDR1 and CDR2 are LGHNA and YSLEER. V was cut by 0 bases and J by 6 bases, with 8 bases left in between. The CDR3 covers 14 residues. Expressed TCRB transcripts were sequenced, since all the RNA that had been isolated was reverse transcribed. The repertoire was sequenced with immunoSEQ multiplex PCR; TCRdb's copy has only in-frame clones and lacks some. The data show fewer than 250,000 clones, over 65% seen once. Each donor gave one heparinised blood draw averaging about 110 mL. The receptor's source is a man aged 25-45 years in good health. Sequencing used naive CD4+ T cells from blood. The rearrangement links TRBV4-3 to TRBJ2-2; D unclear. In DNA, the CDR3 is TGCGCCAGCAGCCAAGACGCGGAAGCCGGGGAGCTGTTTTTT. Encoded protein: CASSQDAEAGELFF.